Below, 8 T cell receptor beta chains from the same sample are listed, as sequenced in a study of PD-1 blockade in mismatch repair-deficient tumors. Sequenced by immunoSEQ multiplex PCR; TCRdb stores in-frame clones only, minus some. This sample carries about 51,000 clones, about 85% of them seen once, and the ten largest clones take around 8.1%. Sequenced material: peripheral blood, taken about 4.5 months after starting pembrolizumab. The receptors shown here come from an adult with mismatch repair-deficient cancer.

The chain combines TRBV5-4 with TRBJ2-2; D unresolved. The CDR3 length is 15 residues. V was trimmed by 2 bases and J by 0 bases, leaving 8 bases between them. Germline V gene lookup returns CDR1 SGHNT and CDR2 YYREEE (reference sequence). DNA for the CDR3: TGTGCCAGCAGCTTCCAGTTAGCGAACACCGGGGAGCTGTTTTTT. This sequence encodes CASSFQLANTGELFF.

The chain links TRBV7-9 to TRBJ1-2; D uncertain. The V gene's germline CDR1 is SEHNR and CDR2 FQNEAQ (reference sequence). Trimming left V 1 base short and J 8 bases short, with 11 bases between. This CDR3 has 13 amino acids. CDR3 nucleotide sequence: TGTGCCAGCAGCTTAGAAAGCGATTGGGGCTACACCTTC. Its protein product is CASSLESDWGYTF.

The V gene is TRBV5-4, the J gene TRBJ2-7; 7 nucleotides line up with TRBD2. Germline V CDR1 and CDR2: SGHNT, YYREEE (reference sequence). There are 16 residues in the CDR3. Germline trimming cut 3 bases from V and 5 bases from J; bases unmatched to any gene: 14. Here the CDR3 DNA reads TGTGCCAGCAGCTCCCCCCGGGGCGGGAGAGGTGACGAGCAGTACTTC. It specifies CASSSPRGGRGDEQYF.

The chain uses TRBV19 and TRBJ1-5, with unresolved D. V lost 3 bases, J lost 6 bases, and 12 bases lay in between. CDR3 length equals 14 residues. The V gene's germline CDR1 is LNHDA and CDR2 SQIVND (reference sequence). The CDR3 region is CASSMRGGIQPQHF. CDR3 DNA: TGTGCCAGTAGTATGAGAGGTGGGATTCAGCCCCAGCATTTT.

The J gene is TRBJ1-4, the V gene TRBV28; D gene uncertain. V was pared by 6 bases and J by 7 bases, with 18 bases between. CDR1 and CDR2 from the germline V gene are MDHEN and SYDVKM. The CDR3 runs 15 residues. The CDR3 DNA is TGTGCCAGCAGGACCCCAGGAAACCAAGGTGAAAAACTGTTTTTT. As protein: CASRTPGNQGEKLFF.

This clone was picked up a small number of times. The rearrangement joins TRBV5-1 to TRBJ2-1, with 10 bases that match TRBD2. V dropped 1 base and J dropped 9; count of bases not matched to a gene: 19. This CDR3 is built from 19 residues. Germline loops: CDR1 SGHRS, CDR2 YFSETQ. CDR3 loop: CASSLSSGSYTGDISEQFF. The CDR3 nucleotides are TGCGCCAGCAGCTTGTCTAGCGGGAGCTATACGGGGGATATTTCTGAGCAGTTCTTC.

The chain employs TRBV6-5 and TRBJ2-1; tentatively, D is TRBD2 (6 bases). This CDR3 is built from 15 residues. Germline CDR1 reads MNHEY; CDR2 reads SVGAGI. The V and J ends lost 8 bases and 5 bases respectively, with 19 bases between them. CDR3 DNA: TGTGCCAGCGGGCGGGGAAACTCACTAAACAATGAGCAGTTCTTC. It yields the protein CASGRGNSLNNEQFF.

The chain has TRBV4-2 and TRBJ1-2, with a weak D call TRBD1 (5 bases). The V gene's germline CDR1 is LGHNA and CDR2 YNFKEQ. Trimming removed 5 bases at V and 6 bases at J, with 22 bases between. CDR3 size: 16 residues. CDR3 loop: CASSLGWDLQPNGYTF. DNA of the CDR3: TGTGCCAGCAGCTTGGGGTGGGACCTCCAACCCAATGGCTACACCTTC.